Presented here are 20 T cell receptor beta chains from one specimen sequenced in a study of OX40 agonist ivuxolimab in advanced cancers. The method was immunoSEQ multiplex PCR; TCRdb's version includes in-frame clones alone and lacks a portion of them. The repertoire consists of around 75,000 clones, with approximately 89% occurring once and the leading ten covering around 2.5%. This sample comprised CD4+ or CD8+ T cells sorted from blood, obtained in a trial of the OX40 agonist ivuxolimab. The receptors were gathered from an adult with an advanced solid tumor such as melanoma, head and neck, liver or kidney cancer.

This clone was observed a handful of times. This chain uses TRBV7-2 with TRBJ2-7; 8 bases fit TRBD1. The germline gives CDR1 SGHTA, CDR2 FQGNSA. V shed 5 bases, J shed 6 bases, and the junction held 18 bases outside the gene matches. This CDR3 comprises 17 residues. CDR3 sequence reads: CASSPIPAARGPSEQYF. The DNA for the CDR3 is TGTGCCAGCAGCCCCATCCCGGCGGCCAGGGGGCCTTCCGAGCAGTACTTC. The full variable domain, rest sourced from reference TRBV7-2 and TRBJ2-7, is GAGVSQSPSNKVTEKGKDVELRCDPISGHTALYWYRQSLGQGLEFLIYFQGNSAPDKSGLPSDRFSAERTGGSVSTLTIQRTQQEDSAVYLCASSPIPAARGPSEQYFGPGTRLTVT.

The V and J genes are TRBV7-2 and TRBJ2-3; no definite D call. This CDR3 is 12 amino acids long. Trimming stripped 5 bases from V and 0 bases from J, with 3 bases between. The germline V gene has CDR1 SGHTA and CDR2 FQGNSA. The CDR3 DNA reads as TGTGCCAGCAGCGACAGCACAGATACGCAGTATTTT. Protein product: CASSDSTDTQYF.

This rearrangement joins TRBV28 to TRBJ1-3; no definite D call. This CDR3 contains 15 residues. Trimming shortened V by 0 bases and J by 1 base, and 7 bases separated the two germline ends. CDR1 is MDHEN and CDR2 is SYDVKM in the germline V gene. The CDR3 loop reads CASSLWAESGNTIYF. CDR3 sequence (DNA): TGTGCCAGCAGTTTATGGGCGGAGTCTGGAAACACCATATATTTT.

This rearrangement joins TRBV6-1 to TRBJ2-7; D may correspond to TRBD1 or TRBD2 (6 bases each). Trimming stripped 8 bases from V and 9 bases from J, with 23 bases between. Germline CDR1 and CDR2: MNHNS and SASEGT. The CDR3 runs 14 residues. The CDR3 bases are TGTGCCAGCGCTGAGGACAGTCAAGTGGGGGGGCAGTACTTC. It encodes CASAEDSQVGGQYF.

This clone appeared a single time. The DNA for the CDR3 is TGTGCCATCGCCCCCCTATCAACAACAGATACGCAGTATTTT. Protein sequence: CAIAPLSTTDTQYF. The genes are TRBV10-3 and TRBJ2-3, with D unresolved. Trimming took off 8 bases at V and 3 bases at J, with 15 bases between the two ends. This CDR3 region has 14 residues. Germline CDR1 and CDR2: ENHRY and SYGVKD.

J is TRBJ2-3 and V is TRBV5-1, with a possible D match to TRBD2 (6 bases). CDR1 and CDR2 from the germline V gene are SGHRS and YFSETQ. Deletions cut 6 bases from V and 2 bases from J, with 13 bases between. CDR3 size: 14 residues. CDR3 residues: CASKISGSTDTQYF. Written as DNA, the CDR3 is TGCGCCAGCAAGATTAGCGGTTCCACAGATACGCAGTATTTT.

The rearrangement joins TRBV10-3 to TRBJ1-6, with D unresolved. The V gene's germline CDR1 is ENHRY and CDR2 SYGVKD. The CDR3 runs 15 residues. V dropped 3 bases and J dropped 7 bases, with 13 bases sitting between them. Here the CDR3 DNA reads TGTGCCATCAGTGACCGGGGAGGGTCCAATTCACCCCTCCACTTT. It is translated as CAISDRGGSNSPLHF.

The chain combines TRBV29-1 with TRBJ2-5; the D is unclear. This CDR3 spans 12 amino acids. The germline gives CDR1 SQVTM, CDR2 ANQGSEA. Trimming shortened V by 4 bases and J by 2 bases, and 8 bases separated the two germline ends. The CDR3 spells CSVVFSQETQYF. The CDR3 bases are TGCAGCGTTGTTTTTAGTCAAGAGACCCAGTACTTC.

The V gene is TRBV2, the J gene TRBJ2-3; 11 nucleotides align to TRBD2. The CDR3 is 15 residues long. Losses at the gene ends were 6 bases for V and 0 bases for J; bases not matched to a gene: 2. Germline values: CDR1 SNHLY, CDR2 FYNNEI. CDR3 loop: CASRTSGTSTDTQYF. CDR3 coding DNA: TGTGCCAGCAGGACTAGCGGGACGAGCACAGATACGCAGTATTTT.

The CDR3, as DNA: TGCGCCAGCAGTCTCCACCGGTTTAGCACAGATACGCAGTATTTT. Translation: CASSLHRFSTDTQYF. The chain couples TRBV23-1 to TRBJ2-3; the D is unclear. TRBV23-1 has ORF status, its function being uncertain. The ends were cut back, 4 bases at V and 0 bases at J, with 11 bases in the middle. The CDR3 runs 15 residues.

This chain connects TRBV7-2 to TRBJ2-7, with D perhaps given as TRBD1 or TRBD2 (5 bases each). Trimming removed 1 base at V and 0 bases at J, with 10 bases between. Germline V CDR1 and CDR2: SGHTA, FQGNSA. The CDR3 is 15 amino acids. CDR3 bases: TGTGCCAGCAGCTTAGACGGGACCAGCTCCTACGAGCAGTACTTC. This gives the protein CASSLDGTSSYEQYF.

This sequence joins TRBV4-2 and TRBJ2-1, with TRBD2 identical over 11 bases. This CDR3 contains 16 residues. V shed 1 base and J 6 bases; nucleotides not matched to a gene: 5. Germline V gene lookup returns CDR1 LGHNA and CDR2 YNFKEQ. The CDR3 DNA follows: TGTGCCAGCAGCCAAGTGGAAGGACTAGCGGGCAATGAGCAGTTCTTC. Protein: CASSQVEGLAGNEQFF.

The chain carries TRBV28 and TRBJ1-2, with TRBD1 matching 7 bases. In germline, CDR1 is MDHEN, CDR2 SYDVKM. With 6 bases clipped from V and 8 bases from J, the junction kept 9 bases outside the gene matches. This CDR3 has 13 amino acids. The CDR3, as DNA: TGTGCCAGCAGGCGACAGGGACCTCCAGGCTACACCTTC. This gives the protein CASRRQGPPGYTF.

The chain links TRBV5-6 to TRBJ2-5, with 11 positions matching TRBD2. The V gene's germline CDR1 is SGHDT and CDR2 YYEEEE. The V gene end was trimmed by 1 base and the J gene end by 4 bases; junction bases not matched to a gene: 3. This CDR3 region has 15 residues. CDR3 protein: CASSLIAGGRETQYF. The CDR3 nucleotides read TGTGCCAGCAGCTTGATAGCGGGGGGGCGAGAGACCCAGTACTTC.

The J gene is TRBJ2-1, the V gene TRBV6-5; D ambiguous. V lost 4 bases to trimming and J lost 3 bases, with 10 bases between them. Germline V gene data show CDR1 as MNHEY and CDR2 as SVGAGI. CDR3 length: 14 residues. This CDR3 is CASSFGDFYNEQFF. The CDR3 nucleotides are TGTGCCAGCAGTTTTGGGGATTTCTACAATGAGCAGTTCTTC.

CDR3 region: CSVAPRLLYEQYF. The CDR3 DNA is TGCAGCGTGGCCCCCCGTTTACTTTACGAGCAGTACTTC. The rearrangement joins TRBV29-1 to TRBJ2-7, with D hard to call. Germline CDR1 is SQVTM and CDR2 is ANQGSEA. The CDR3 is 13 residues long. Deletions cut 6 bases from V and 4 bases from J, with 16 bases between.

In its sample, this clone is medium-sized. The sample carries other DNA sequences with the same CDR3. The CDR3 DNA reads TGTGCCAGCAGCTTAAACTCCGCTGGTGGCTACACCTTC. This translates into CASSLNSAGGYTF. The V and J genes are TRBV7-2 and TRBJ1-2, with D unclear. Trimming shortened V by 2 bases and J by 7 bases, and 11 bases separated the two germline ends. The CDR3 runs to 13 residues. Germline assignment: CDR1 SGHTA and CDR2 FQGNSA. Full variable domain (outside the CDR3, taken from reference TRBV7-2 and TRBJ1-2): GAGVSQSPSNKVTEKGKDVELRCDPISGHTALYWYRQSLGQGLEFLIYFQGNSAPDKSGLPSDRFSAERTGGSVSTLTIQRTQQEDSAVYLCASSLNSAGGYTFGSGTRLTVV.

Only one count was recorded for this clone. The chain combines TRBV7-9 with TRBJ2-7; D may be TRBD1 (5 bases). V was cut by 4 bases and J by 0 bases, with 7 bases left in between. CDR3 size: 13 residues. The germline CDR1 and CDR2 sequences are SEHNR and FQNEAQ (reference sequence). The CDR3 coding sequence is TGTGCCAGCAGCTCACAGGACTCCTACGAGCAGTACTTC. Translation gives CASSSQDSYEQYF.

The rearrangement joins TRBV7-2 to TRBJ1-1; 12 nucleotides line up with TRBD1. This CDR3 spans 13 amino acids. CDR1 and CDR2 (germline): SGHTA, FQGNSA. With V trimmed by 3 bases and J by 9 bases, 2 bases remained unmatched. CDR3 residues: CASSFRDRGQAFF. Here the CDR3 DNA reads TGTGCCAGCAGCTTCCGGGACAGGGGGCAAGCTTTCTTT.

The rearrangement links TRBV5-1 to TRBJ2-6; the D gene is possibly TRBD2 (6 bases). CDR1 is SGHRS, CDR2 YFSETQ, per germline. The V end lost 4 bases, the J end lost 0 bases, and 11 bases lay between the germline ends. The CDR3 extends over 16 amino acids. CDR3 protein: CASSVAVSSGANVLTF. The DNA for the CDR3 is TGCGCCAGCAGCGTAGCGGTAAGCTCTGGGGCCAACGTCCTGACTTTC.